This entry lists 23 T cell receptor beta chains sequenced from one sample in a study of T-cell memory formation after mild COVID-19. Each CDR3 protein is one row after TCRdb ran MiXCR on the 5' RACE reads. Among 200,000 to 250,000 distinct CDR3 sequences listed, roughly a tenth were seen once. The specimen was PBMCs or a T cell subset sorted from them (not recorded which). These receptor sequences come from a man younger than 30 who had mild COVID-19 (a few samples of this study predate the infection). Cell type and time point are not known.

This chain uses TRBV20-1 with TRBJ2-7, with D perhaps matching TRBD1 (5 bases). The length of the CDR3 is 16 residues. The germline V and J ends were trimmed by 2 bases and 0 bases, with 17 bases remaining between them. CDR1 is DFQATT and CDR2 is SNEGSKA in the germline V gene (reference sequence). DNA for the CDR3: TGCAGTGCTAGATATTTCGGCAGGGAAAGCTCCTACGAGCAGTACGTC. It specifies CSARYFGRESSYEQYV.

This clonotype was seen a few times. V and J are TRBV3-1 and TRBJ2-3, with 8 bases lining up with TRBD2. Germline assignment: CDR1 LGHDT and CDR2 YNNKEL (reference sequence). Trimming took 3 bases from V and 3 from J; bases not matched to a gene: 2. The CDR3 consists of 14 residues. The CDR3 loop reads CASSHSGATDTQYF. CDR3 nucleotides: TGTGCCAGCAGCCATAGCGGGGCAACAGATACGCAGTATTTT.

This clonotype was seen ten or more times. V is TRBV7-2 and J is TRBJ2-1; 9 nucleotides match TRBD1. CDR1 is SGHTA, CDR2 FQGNSA, per germline. V shed 1 base and J 13 bases; nucleotides not matched to a gene: 5. This CDR3 spans 13 amino acids. Here the CDR3 reads CASSLGTGDLQFF. CDR3 nucleotides: TGTGCCAGCAGCTTAGGGACAGGGGATCTCCAGTTCTTC.

The V and J genes are TRBV7-9 and TRBJ2-7; the D gene is possibly TRBD2 (5 bases). Germline loops: CDR1 SEHNR, CDR2 FQNEAQ (reference sequence). The CDR3 extends over 12 amino acids. Trimming removed 5 bases at V and 2 bases at J, with 7 bases between. The CDR3 DNA is TGTGCCAGCAGCGCCGGGACCTACGAGCAGTACGTC. Protein sequence: CASSAGTYEQYV.

The chain is built from TRBV12-5 and TRBJ2-5; D uncertain. Germline assignment: CDR1 LGHNT and CDR2 FRNRAP. Trimming took 0 bases from V and 5 from J, leaving 4 bases between them. The CDR3 length is 12 residues. The CDR3 coding sequence is TGTGCTAGTGGTTTGGTAGCGGAGACCCAGTACTTC. Protein product: CASGLVAETQYF.

The rearrangement uses TRBV20-1 and TRBJ2-3; 9 bases fit TRBD2. V shed 4 bases, J shed 0 bases, and the junction held 11 bases outside the gene matches. The CDR3 has 17 residues. The germline V gene has CDR1 DFQATT and CDR2 SNEGSKA (reference sequence). Here the CDR3 reads CSATSRTSAPSTDTQYF. CDR3 nucleotides: TGCAGTGCTACGTCCCGGACTAGCGCCCCTAGCACAGATACGCAGTATTTT.

The chain is built from TRBV6-1 and TRBJ1-1; D is ambiguous. CDR1 is MNHNS and CDR2 is SASEGT in the germline V gene. CDR3 length equals 13 residues. V gave up 7 bases and J gave up 8 bases, with 17 bases separating them. The CDR3 DNA sequence: TGTGCCAGCACTCCGGGTGGAAGGGCCGAAGCTTTCTTT. Translated: CASTPGGRAEAFF.

This clonotype was seen only a few times. The rearrangement uses TRBV5-1 and TRBJ1-1, with 10 nucleotides matching TRBD1. Losses at the gene ends were 4 bases for V and 2 bases for J; bases not matched to a gene: 11. The CDR3 length is 17 residues. Germline V CDR1 and CDR2: SGHRS, YFSETQ. The CDR3 nucleotides are TGCGCCAGCAGCAAAGCCGGGACAGGGGTGATCAACACTGAAGCTTTCTTT. As protein: CASSKAGTGVINTEAFF.

This rearrangement joins TRBV4-3 to TRBJ1-2, with D maybe TRBD1 (5 bases). The V end was cut by 1 base, the J end by 0 bases, with 12 bases between. Germline values: CDR1 LGHNA, CDR2 YSLEER. The CDR3 runs to 16 residues. The CDR3 DNA reads as TGCGCCAGCAGCCAAGTTCGGGGGTCACCTAACTATGGCTACACCTTC. This encodes CASSQVRGSPNYGYTF.

This rearrangement joins TRBV11-2 to TRBJ2-7; 9 bases line up with TRBD1. The CDR3 totals 16 residues. V was pared by 5 bases and J by 0 bases, with 8 bases of the junction left unmatched. Germline V CDR1 and CDR2: SGHAT, FQNNGV. The CDR3 region has the DNA TGTGCCAGCAGCCCCCCGGGACAGGGCCTCTCCTACGAGCAGTACTTC. It yields the protein CASSPPGQGLSYEQYF.

This clonotype was found a few times. For the CDR3, the DNA is TGCAGTGCCAGCACTCCTTATGGACAATCCTACGAGCAGTACGTC. This sequence encodes CSASTPYGQSYEQYV. This chain connects TRBV20-1 to TRBJ2-7; D possibly corresponds to TRBD1 (5 bases). The ends were cut back, 6 bases at V and 1 base at J, with 19 bases in the middle. CDR3 length equals 15 residues. The germline V gene has CDR1 DFQATT and CDR2 SNEGSKA (reference sequence).

The CDR3 spells CSVTEFMNTEAFF. CDR3 bases: TGCAGCGTAACGGAATTTATGAACACTGAAGCTTTCTTT. The rearrangement links TRBV29-1 to TRBJ1-1, with D unresolved. V lost 6 bases and J 0 bases, leaving 11 bases between the germline ends. Germline loops: CDR1 SQVTM, CDR2 ANQGSEA. This CDR3 is 13 amino acids long.

There are many counts of this clonotype. The chain uses TRBV30 and TRBJ2-7; D is undetermined. CDR1 is GTSNPN and CDR2 is SVGIG in the germline V gene (reference sequence). The CDR3 runs to 13 residues. V lost 3 bases and J 3 bases, leaving 12 bases between the germline ends. The CDR3 DNA sequence: TGTGCCTGGAGGCGCGCAGCCTACTACGAGCAGTACTTC. Translating it yields CAWRRAAYYEQYF.

This clonotype was recorded at least ten times. This chain links TRBV9 with TRBJ2-3, with D uncertain. The germline gives CDR1 SGDLS, CDR2 YYNGEE. V dropped 0 bases and J dropped 2 bases, with 16 bases sitting between them. This CDR3 region has 17 residues. The CDR3 nucleotides read TGTGCCAGCAGCGTAGGCGAGGTGGTTTTGAACACAGATACGCAGTATTTT. This sequence encodes CASSVGEVVLNTDTQYF.

This clonotype was detected only a few times. The chain has TRBV20-1 and TRBJ2-7; TRBD1 agrees at 9 bases. The CDR3 length is 16 residues. V lost 2 bases, J lost 1 base, and 9 bases stayed unmatched. Germline lookup yields CDR1 DFQATT and CDR2 SNEGSKA (reference sequence). The CDR3 reads CSARKDRTGVSYEQYF. CDR3 coding DNA: TGCAGTGCTAGAAAGGACCGGACAGGGGTTTCCTACGAGCAGTACTTC.

This clonotype was found many times. This chain links TRBV29-1 with TRBJ2-2; no reliable D call. Germline CDR1 SQVTM, CDR2 ANQGSEA. The CDR3 totals 14 residues. V was clipped by 3 bases and J by 1 base, with 9 bases between them. As DNA, the CDR3 is TGCAGCGTTGATGGTCCGATGAACACCGGGGAGCTGTTTTTT. Amino acid sequence: CSVDGPMNTGELFF.

Here the CDR3 reads CSATPGGASGQPQHF. Written as DNA, the CDR3 is TGCAGTGCTACGCCAGGGGGCGCGTCTGGTCAGCCCCAGCATTTT. The chain is built from TRBV20-1 and TRBJ1-5, with 8 bases matching TRBD1. CDR1 and CDR2 (germline): DFQATT, SNEGSKA (reference sequence). This CDR3 region has 15 residues. J gave up 6 bases and V 4 bases, and 11 bases lay outside the gene matches.

Only a few counts were recorded for this clonotype. CDR3 region: CASRAGQGFTEAFF. In DNA, the CDR3 is TGTGCCAGCCGGGCGGGACAGGGCTTTACTGAAGCTTTCTTT. This chain connects TRBV28 to TRBJ1-1; 9 nucleotides line up with TRBD1. The V gene's germline CDR1 is MDHEN and CDR2 SYDVKM. The CDR3 length is 14 residues. The V gene end was trimmed by 8 bases and the J gene end by 5 bases; junction bases not matched to a gene: 9. Based on the CDR3 plus reference TRBV28 and TRBJ1-1, the full variable domain is DVKVTQSSRYLVKRTGEKVFLECVQDMDHENMFWYRQDPGLGLRLIYFSYDVKMKEKGDIPEGYSVSREKKERFSLILESASTNQTSMYLCASRAGQGFTEAFFGQGTRLTVV.

This clonotype was seen more than once but under ten times. The rearrangement uses TRBV24-1 and TRBJ2-3, with 9 bases that match TRBD1. The CDR3 covers 13 residues. Germline V gene lookup returns CDR1 KGHDR and CDR2 SFDVKD. Trimming took 7 bases from V and 5 from J; bases not matched to a gene: 3. The CDR3 coding sequence is TGTGCCACCAGGGGACAGGGTGAAGATACGCAGTATTTT. Residues: CATRGQGEDTQYF.

J is TRBJ1-3 and V is TRBV7-9; 7 nucleotides match TRBD1. Germline CDR1 SEHNR, CDR2 FQNEAQ (reference sequence). The J segment lost 4 bases and the V segment lost 5 bases, leaving 8 bases of the junction unmatched. CDR3 length equals 15 residues. The CDR3 sequence is CASSDYRGYGNTIYF. In DNA, the CDR3 is TGTGCCAGCAGCGATTACAGGGGCTACGGAAACACCATATATTTT.

This clonotype was recorded many times. The V gene is TRBV5-5, the J gene TRBJ1-4; D ambiguous. Germline V gene sequence: CDR1 SGHKS, CDR2 YYEKEE (reference sequence). V lost 0 bases to trimming and J lost 4 bases, with 7 bases between them. The CDR3 loop spans 14 amino acids. The CDR3 DNA follows: TGTGCCAGCAGCTTGGATCCTTTTAATGAAAAACTGTTTTTT. Protein: CASSLDPFNEKLFF.

V is TRBV5-1 and J is TRBJ2-2, with 10 bases aligning to TRBD1. Germline V gene sequence: CDR1 SGHRS, CDR2 YFSETQ. Unmatched junction bases numbered 7, after V lost 0 bases and J lost 5 bases. The CDR3 totals 17 residues. The CDR3 nucleotides read TGCGCCAGCAGCTTGGGGCCCCGGACAGGGGGGACCGGGGAGCTGTTTTTT. It encodes CASSLGPRTGGTGELFF.

The rearrangement uses TRBV14 and TRBJ2-5; maybe TRBD1 (6 bases). The CDR3 contains 16 residues. Germline V gene lookup returns CDR1 SGHDN and CDR2 FVKESK. V was cut by 2 bases and J by 0 bases, with 13 bases left in between. The CDR3: CASSQTRGEDQETQYF. The DNA of the CDR3 is TGTGCCAGCAGCCAAACCAGGGGTGAAGACCAAGAGACCCAGTACTTC.